This TCR beta chain was recovered during a study of response to subunit inactivated influenza vaccine. Whole-study findings and limits: The authors offered the suggestion that each seasonal influenza vaccination recruits few new T cells.

From germline, CDR1 is SQVTM and CDR2 ANQGSEA. The length of the CDR3 is 14 residues. The V gene end was trimmed by 6 bases and the J gene end by 0 bases; junction bases not matched to a gene: 2. This clonotype has more than one count but fewer than ten. The antigen is undetermined. TCRdb passed the RT-PCR reads through MiXCR, listing each CDR3 protein once. The table records roughly 570,000 distinct CDR3 sequences, approximately 14% of them present only once. Sequences were derived from PBMCs from blood, sampled 12 days after vaccination. J is TRBJ2-3 and V is TRBV29-1; 11 nucleotides line up with TRBD2. The clonotype comes from a man between 45 and 60 years old who received an inactivated influenza vaccine. The CDR3 sequence: CSVIAGGSTDTQYF. The CDR3 DNA follows: TGCAGCGTCATAGCGGGAGGGAGCACAGATACGCAGTATTTT.